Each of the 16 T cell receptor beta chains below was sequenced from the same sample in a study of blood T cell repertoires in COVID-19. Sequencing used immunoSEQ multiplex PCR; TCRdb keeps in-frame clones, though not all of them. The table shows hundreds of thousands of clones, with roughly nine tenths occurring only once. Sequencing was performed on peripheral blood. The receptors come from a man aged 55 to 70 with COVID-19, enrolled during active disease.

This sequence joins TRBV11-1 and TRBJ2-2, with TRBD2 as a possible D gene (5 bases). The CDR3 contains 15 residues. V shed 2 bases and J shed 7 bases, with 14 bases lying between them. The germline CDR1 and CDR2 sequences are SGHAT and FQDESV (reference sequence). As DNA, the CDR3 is TGTGCCAGCAGCTTATTTACCCGGGGTGTCGGGGAGCTGTTTTTT. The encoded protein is CASSLFTRGVGELFF.

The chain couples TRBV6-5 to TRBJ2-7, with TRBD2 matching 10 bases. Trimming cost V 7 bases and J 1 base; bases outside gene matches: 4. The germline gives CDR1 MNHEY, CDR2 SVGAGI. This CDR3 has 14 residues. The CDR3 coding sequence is TGTGCCAGCACCCCAGCGGGGGGGTCCTACGAGCAGTACTTC. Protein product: CASTPAGGSYEQYF.

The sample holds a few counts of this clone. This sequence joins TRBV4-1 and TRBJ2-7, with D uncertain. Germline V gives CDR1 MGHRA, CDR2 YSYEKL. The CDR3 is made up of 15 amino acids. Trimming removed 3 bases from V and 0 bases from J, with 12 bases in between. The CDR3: CASSHSLVGSYEQYF. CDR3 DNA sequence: TGCGCCAGCAGCCACTCATTAGTCGGCTCCTACGAGCAGTACTTC.

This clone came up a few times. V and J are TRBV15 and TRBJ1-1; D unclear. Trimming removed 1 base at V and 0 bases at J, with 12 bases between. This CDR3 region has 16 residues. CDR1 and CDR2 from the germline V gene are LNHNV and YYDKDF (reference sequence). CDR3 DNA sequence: TGTGCCACCAGCAGAGTAATTGCGGGGATGAACACTGAAGCTTTCTTT. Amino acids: CATSRVIAGMNTEAFF.

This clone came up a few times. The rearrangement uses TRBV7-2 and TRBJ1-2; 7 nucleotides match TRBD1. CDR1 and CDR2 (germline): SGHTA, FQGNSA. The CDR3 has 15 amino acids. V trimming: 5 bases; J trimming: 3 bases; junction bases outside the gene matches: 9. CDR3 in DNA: TGTGCCAGCAGCCCACAGGGGAGGACGGACTATGGCTACACCTTC. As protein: CASSPQGRTDYGYTF. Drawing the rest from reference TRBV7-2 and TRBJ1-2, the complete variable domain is GAGVSQSPSNKVTEKGKDVELRCDPISGHTALYWYRQSLGQGLEFLIYFQGNSAPDKSGLPSDRFSAERTGGSVSTLTIQRTQQEDSAVYLCASSPQGRTDYGYTFGSGTRLTVV.

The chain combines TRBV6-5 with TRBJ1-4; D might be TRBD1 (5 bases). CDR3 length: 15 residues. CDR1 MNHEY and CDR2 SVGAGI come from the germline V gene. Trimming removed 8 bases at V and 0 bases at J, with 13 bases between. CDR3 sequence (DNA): TGTGCCAGCGGGGCACTTAGGGCAACTAATGAAAAACTGTTTTTT. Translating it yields CASGALRATNEKLFF.

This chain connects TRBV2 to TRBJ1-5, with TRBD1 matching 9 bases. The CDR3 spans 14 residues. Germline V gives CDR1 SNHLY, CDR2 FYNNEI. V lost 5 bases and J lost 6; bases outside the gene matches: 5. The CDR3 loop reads CASSWDRDGQPQHF. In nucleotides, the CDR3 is TGTGCCAGCAGTTGGGACAGGGATGGTCAGCCCCAGCATTTT.

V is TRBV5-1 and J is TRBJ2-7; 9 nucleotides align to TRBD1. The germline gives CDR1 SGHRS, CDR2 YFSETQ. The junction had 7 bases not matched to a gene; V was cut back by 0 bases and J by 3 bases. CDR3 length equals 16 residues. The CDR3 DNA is TGCGCCAGCAGCTTGGGCTCGGACAGGGGATTCTACGAGCAGTACTTC. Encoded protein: CASSLGSDRGFYEQYF.

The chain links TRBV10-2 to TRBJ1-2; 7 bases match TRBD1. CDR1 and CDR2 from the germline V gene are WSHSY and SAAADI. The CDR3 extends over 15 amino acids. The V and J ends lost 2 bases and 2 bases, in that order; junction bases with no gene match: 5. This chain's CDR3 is CASSERSGQNYGYTF. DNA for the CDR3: TGCGCCAGCAGTGAGAGGTCGGGACAGAACTATGGCTACACCTTC.

The CDR3 loop is CASSLGQGNNEQFF. The CDR3 DNA is TGTGCCAGCAGCTTAGGGCAGGGTAACAATGAGCAGTTCTTC. V usage is TRBV7-9 and J usage is TRBJ2-1; D is possibly TRBD1 (5 bases). The CDR3 covers 14 residues. Germline V lookup: CDR1 SEHNR, CDR2 FQNEAQ (reference sequence). V was shortened by 1 base and J by 5 bases, with 9 bases between the two germline ends.

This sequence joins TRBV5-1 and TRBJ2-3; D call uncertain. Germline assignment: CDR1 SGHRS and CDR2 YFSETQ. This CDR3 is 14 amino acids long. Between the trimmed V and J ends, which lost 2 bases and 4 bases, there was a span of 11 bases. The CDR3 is CASSFNSLPDTQYF. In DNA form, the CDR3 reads TGCGCCAGCAGCTTCAATTCACTCCCAGATACGCAGTATTTT.

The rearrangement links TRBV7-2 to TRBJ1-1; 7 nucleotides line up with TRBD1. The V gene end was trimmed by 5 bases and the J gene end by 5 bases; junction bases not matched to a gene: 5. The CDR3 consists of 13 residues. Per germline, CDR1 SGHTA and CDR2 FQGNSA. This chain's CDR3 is CASSQDRVTEAFF. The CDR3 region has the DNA TGTGCCAGCAGCCAAGACAGGGTTACTGAAGCTTTCTTT.

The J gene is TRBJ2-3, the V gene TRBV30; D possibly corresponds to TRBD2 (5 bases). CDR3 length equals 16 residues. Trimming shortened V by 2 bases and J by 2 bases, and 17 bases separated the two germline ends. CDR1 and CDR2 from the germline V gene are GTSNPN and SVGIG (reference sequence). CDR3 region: CAWSSKLVLHTDTQYF. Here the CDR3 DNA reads TGTGCCTGGAGTTCGAAACTAGTTCTACACACAGATACGCAGTATTTT.

The CDR3 is CASSQLRGTASTGELFF. In nucleotides, the CDR3 is TGTGCCAGCAGCCAACTCCGAGGGACAGCCTCCACCGGGGAGCTGTTTTTT. The chain joins TRBV14 to TRBJ2-2; 7 bases match TRBD1. The J segment lost 4 bases and the V segment lost 2 bases, leaving 10 bases of the junction unmatched. The CDR3 contains 17 residues. Germline CDR1 and CDR2: SGHDN and FVKESK.

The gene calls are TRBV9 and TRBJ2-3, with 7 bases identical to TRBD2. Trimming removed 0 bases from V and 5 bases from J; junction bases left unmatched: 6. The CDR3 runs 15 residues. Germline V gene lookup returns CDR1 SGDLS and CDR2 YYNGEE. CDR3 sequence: CASSVGPAGIDTQYF. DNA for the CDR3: TGTGCCAGCAGCGTAGGTCCAGCGGGGATAGATACGCAGTATTTT.

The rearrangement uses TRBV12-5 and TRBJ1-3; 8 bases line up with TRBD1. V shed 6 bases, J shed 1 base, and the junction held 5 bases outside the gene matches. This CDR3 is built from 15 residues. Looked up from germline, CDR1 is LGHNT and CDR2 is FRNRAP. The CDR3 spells CASGRTGTSGNTIYF. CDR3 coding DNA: TGTGCTAGTGGGAGGACAGGGACGTCTGGAAACACCATATATTTT. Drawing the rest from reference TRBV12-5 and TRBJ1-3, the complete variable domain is DARVTQTPRHKVTEMGQEVTMRCQPILGHNTVFWYRQTMMQGLELLAYFRNRAPLDDSGMPKDRFSAEMPDATLATLKIQPSEPRDSAVYFCASGRTGTSGNTIYFGEGSWLTVV.